A single sample gave rise to the 2 T cell receptor beta chains below, sequenced in a study of T cells in women clearing cervical HPV infection. Some clones are missing from TCRdb's copy, which holds only in-frame ones; the method was immunoSEQ multiplex PCR. Here the sample table reports around 39,000 clones. The sample taken for sequencing was blood buffy coat. The source of these receptors is a woman between 18 and 69 years old with a cervical HPV16 infection that either progressed to CIN3+ or cleared (not recorded which).

Concerning this clone itself: The DNA ends 3 residues before the CDR3 does, and the rest of the CDR3 is filled in from the germline J gene. The chain has TRBV30 and TRBJ2-2; 8 nucleotides agree with TRBD2. After removal of 8 bases from V and 5 bases from J, the junction contained 13 bases not matched to a gene. This CDR3 is built from 15 residues. Per the germline V gene, CDR1 is GTSNPN and CDR2 is SVGIG (reference sequence). The CDR3 DNA, read in part, is TGTGCCCGGGGGGGAGCGGGAGCGGGAACCGGGGAG. It yields the protein CARGGAGAGTGE. The CDR3 as a whole reads CARGGAGAGTGELFF.

Regarding this clone: The read ends 3 residues early relative to the CDR3; the germline J gene fills the gap. The chain links TRBV5-6 to TRBJ2-1, with D possibly being TRBD2 (6 bases). The CDR3 totals 15 residues. The germline CDR1 and CDR2 sequences are SGHDT and YYEEEE. V lost 4 bases and J 0 bases, leaving 11 bases between the germline ends. CDR3 in amino acids: CASSPGTYSYNEQFF. Incomplete CDR3 DNA: TGTGCCAGCAGCCCAGGGACTTACTCCTACAATGAG.